This T cell receptor (beta chain) was captured by sequencing in a study of identifying expanded T cells in peripheral blood. Notes on the study in general: Differentially abundant clones: roughly 1.3 between replicates, approximately 15 at around 15 days, 19 at four. Approximately two-week clone count variance significantly increased as total template count grew.

The germline V gene has CDR1 MNHEY and CDR2 SVGAGI. With 0 bases removed from V and 2 bases from J, the gap between germline ends came to 13 bases. This CDR3 contains 16 residues. With regard to this clone: Antigen: not known.

Sequenced by immunoSEQ multiplex PCR; TCRdb stores in-frame clones only, minus some. The sample holds approximately 100,000 clones, about 83% seen once. Collection occurred without any documented infections or immune events in donors. Sample: blood. The receptor comes from a person aged 18 to 70 in good health. The chain uses TRBV6-5 and TRBJ1-2; D not resolved. CDR3 protein: CASSYSFTPGNYGYTF. In DNA form, the CDR3 reads TGTGCCAGCAGTTACTCGTTCACTCCGGGCAACTATGGCTACACCTTC.